The clone carrying this T cell receptor (beta chain) was seen once. This specimen belongs to a study of T-cell reconstitution after alpha-beta-depleted transplantation in children. Unique molecular identifiers were incorporated during preparation of the TCRbeta library. TCRdb re-derived calls from the PCR reads in MiXCR, one entry per CDR3 protein. The sample contains about 900,000 distinct CDR3 sequences, about 31% of which appear only once. This CDR3 has 15 amino acids. Germline-derived CDR1 and CDR2 are MDHEN and SYDVKM. With 3 bases clipped from V and 3 bases from J, the junction kept 5 bases outside the gene matches.

The gene calls are TRBV28 and TRBJ2-7, with 10 bases fitting TRBD2. The receptor comes from a boy under two years old who had a stem cell transplant for SCID, so the T cells may come from the graft donor. Sequenced here: PBMCs, mostly from graft donor cells, sampled 360 days after TCRalphabeta/CD19-depleted stem cell transplant. For the CDR3, the DNA is TGTGCCAGCAGTTTTCTGCTAGCGGGGGACTACGAGCAGTACTTC. Translation: CASSFLLAGDYEQYF.